Following are 6 T cell receptor beta chains from one sample sequenced in a study of T-cell memory formation after mild COVID-19. TCRdb itself ran the 5' RACE reads through MiXCR, one entry per CDR3 protein. Of about 340,000 distinct CDR3 sequences listed, roughly 15% were seen once; the top ten hold more than 20%. Sequenced: PBMCs or a T cell subset sorted from them (not recorded which). The receptors stem from a man aged 18 to 30 who had mild COVID-19 (a few samples of this study predate the infection). Cell type and time point are not known.

The chain uses TRBV6-2 or TRBV6-3 and TRBJ1-6; unclear D gene. Deletions cut 5 bases from V and 5 bases from J, with 16 bases between. This CDR3 region has 16 residues. Germline loops: CDR1 MNHEY, CDR2 SVGEGT. CDR3 coding DNA: TGTGCCAGCAGTACTGACGGACCGAGAAATAATTCACCCCTCCACTTT. As protein: CASSTDGPRNNSPLHF.

This clonotype was observed a few times. This chain uses TRBV28 with TRBJ2-5, with 11 bases aligning to TRBD2. The V gene's germline CDR1 is MDHEN and CDR2 SYDVKM. Trimming at V came to 4 bases and at J to 2 bases, leaving 6 bases not matched to a gene. The CDR3 loop spans 16 amino acids. Here the CDR3 DNA reads TGTGCCAGCAGTTCATCGGGACTAGCGGCGCAAGAGACCCAGTACTTC. This encodes CASSSSGLAAQETQYF.

This clonotype has only a few counts. The rearrangement joins TRBV15 to TRBJ2-2, with 7 bases fitting TRBD2. The germline V gene has CDR1 LNHNV and CDR2 YYDKDF (reference sequence). CDR3 length: 15 residues. V shed 0 bases and J 6 bases; nucleotides not matched to a gene: 4. This chain's CDR3 is CATSRDLAGAGELFF. In DNA, the CDR3 is TGTGCCACCAGCAGAGATCTCGCGGGGGCCGGGGAGCTGTTTTTT.

This chain uses TRBV6-6 with TRBJ2-2; TRBD1 aligns across 9 bases. The CDR3 extends over 19 amino acids. Germline CDR1 reads MNHNY; CDR2 reads SVGAGI (reference sequence). V gave up 5 bases and J gave up 1 base; unmatched junction bases: 14. DNA for the CDR3: TGTGCCAGCAGTACCCCGGACAGGGGACTCCCTGGGAACACCGGGGAGCTGTTTTTT. This gives the protein CASSTPDRGLPGNTGELFF.

The chain uses TRBV2 and TRBJ2-7; D might be TRBD1 (6 bases). CDR1 is SNHLY, CDR2 FYNNEI, per germline. The CDR3 has 13 amino acids. The V gene lost 6 bases and the J gene lost 1 base, with 10 bases spanning the gap. The CDR3 region is CASRQGPSYEQYF. The CDR3 coding sequence is TGTGCCAGCAGGCAGGGGCCATCCTACGAGCAGTACTTC.

This clonotype was seen a few times. V is TRBV5-1 and J is TRBJ2-2; D unresolved. The CDR3 loop spans 14 amino acids. CDR1 SGHRS and CDR2 YFSETQ come from the germline V gene. Deletions cut 0 bases from V and 6 bases from J, with 9 bases between. The CDR3 protein is CASSLDQRAGELFF. In nucleotides, the CDR3 is TGCGCCAGCAGCTTGGATCAACGCGCCGGGGAGCTGTTTTTT.